The rows below give T cell receptor beta chains drawn from one sample of a study of siplizumab effects on memory and regulatory T cells. The assay was immunoSEQ multiplex PCR, and TCRdb's table has in-frame clones only and misses some. The data hold about 100,000 clones, with 93% observed a single time. The material sequenced was Tregs sorted from blood. Every receptor here comes from a human donor in good health. Each CDR3 is given with its conserved first and last residue. Each record gives: J gene, D gene, clone size, V gene, CDR3 protein, CDR3 DNA. The D gene is left open where the match is weak. Some rows have no size entry. The others give once, few or many, or a class for an expanded clone.

>TRBJ2-5|NA|NA|TRBV6-5
CASSFNRPPETQYF
TGTGCCAGCAGTTTTAACCGGCCTCCCGAGACCCAGTACTTC
>TRBJ1-2|NA|NA|TRBV6-1
CASSERRRIPTTNYGYTF
TGTGCCAGCAGTGAGCGTAGGAGAATCCCTACTACCAACTATGGCTACACCTTC
>TRBJ2-7|TRBD1|once|TRBV2
CASSDRDRGSYEQYF
TGTGCCAGCAGTGACCGGGACAGGGGTTCCTACGAGCAGTACTTC
>TRBJ1-3|NA|NA|TRBV7-6
CASSLGNWDHGNTIYF
TGTGCCAGCAGCTTAGGAAACTGGGACCATGGAAACACCATATATTTT
>TRBJ1-5|NA|NA|TRBV7-9
CASSLQGINQPQHF
TGTGCCAGCAGCTTACAGGGAATTAATCAGCCCCAGCATTTT
>TRBJ1-1|NA|NA|TRBV30
CAWSGGAGYTEAFF
TGTGCCTGGAGTGGGGGGGCCGGGTACACTGAAGCTTTCTTT
>TRBJ1-1|NA|NA|TRBV11-3
CASSSGQMNTEAFF
TGTGCCAGCAGCTCTGGACAGATGAACACTGAAGCTTTCTTT
>TRBJ1-5|NA|NA|TRBV6-6
CASSYSGTRGPQHF
TGTGCCAGCAGTTACTCGGGGACAAGGGGGCCCCAGCATTTT
>TRBJ2-2|TRBD2|NA|TRBV5-1
CASSTLAGDDTGELFF
TGCGCCAGCAGCACCCTAGCGGGGGACGACACCGGGGAGCTGTTTTTT
>TRBJ2-7|NA|NA|TRBV19
CASRRGGSSYEQYF
TGTGCCAGTAGGAGGGGAGGCAGCTCCTACGAGCAGTACTTC
>TRBJ2-3|NA|NA|TRBV7-3
CASSLSGVLDTQYF
TGTGCCAGCAGCTTAAGCGGGGTTTTGGATACGCAGTATTTT
>TRBJ2-7|TRBD2|NA|TRBV10-2
CASSELAGVKSYEQYF
TGCGCCAGCAGTGAACTAGCGGGGGTCAAATCCTACGAGCAGTACTTC
>TRBJ2-5|NA|NA|TRBV5-1
CASSWSGSETQYF
TGCGCCAGCAGCTGGTCCGGGTCGGAGACCCAGTACTTC
>TRBJ2-3|NA|NA|TRBV5-4
CASSLGSRSRTDTQYF
TGTGCCAGCAGCTTGGGATCCAGGAGCCGCACAGATACGCAGTATTTT
>TRBJ2-7|NA|once|TRBV6-6
CASSYGRGYEQYF
TGTGCCAGCAGTTACGGGCGGGGCTACGAGCAGTACTTC
>TRBJ1-5|TRBD1|NA|TRBV19
CASQQTGRGNQPQHF
TGTGCCAGTCAGCAGACAGGGCGGGGCAATCAGCCCCAGCATTTT
>TRBJ1-5|TRBD1|few|TRBV2
CASSRTGAGQPQHF
TGTGCCAGCAGTCGGACAGGGGCGGGTCAGCCCCAGCATTTT
>TRBJ2-2|NA|NA|TRBV18
CASSPILATGELFF
TGTGCCAGCTCACCGATTCTTGCCACCGGGGAGCTGTTTTTT
>TRBJ2-1|TRBD1|NA|TRBV7-2
CASSSQGAPSYNEQFF
TGTGCCAGCAGCTCACAGGGGGCCCCGTCCTACAATGAGCAGTTCTTC
>TRBJ2-4|TRBD1|NA|TRBV15
CATSRDRLTGATQRNIQYF
TGTGCCACCAGCAGAGATCGACTAACAGGGGCCACCCAAAGGAACATTCAGTACTTC
>TRBJ2-1|NA|NA|TRBV5-1
CASSLTAVSGYEQFF
TGCGCCAGCAGCTTGACAGCGGTCAGTGGGTATGAGCAGTTCTTC
>TRBJ1-4|NA|NA|TRBV5-1
CASSLGQSNEKLFF
TGCGCCAGCAGCCTAGGACAGTCTAATGAAAAACTGTTTTTT
>TRBJ2-2|TRBD1|NA|TRBV6-1
CASSEVGRGHTGELFF
TGTGCCAGCAGTGAAGTGGGCAGGGGGCACACCGGGGAGCTGTTTTTT
>TRBJ2-5|TRBD2|NA|TRBV5-1
CASSLGSAAGALGETQYF
TGCGCCAGCAGCCTGGGTTCGGCAGCGGGGGCCCTTGGAGAGACCCAGTACTTC
>TRBJ1-1|TRBD1|NA|TRBV2
CASRALGQGNTEAFF
TGTGCCAGCAGGGCCCTTGGACAGGGGAACACTGAAGCTTTCTTT
>TRBJ2-5|NA|NA|TRBV5-1
CASSLDLHLGETQYF
TGCGCCAGCAGCTTGGATCTCCATCTGGGGGAGACCCAGTACTTC
>TRBJ2-3|NA|NA|TRBV6-5
CASSYSTLGPTDTQYF
TGTGCCAGCAGTTACTCGACCCTGGGACCCACAGATACGCAGTATTTT
>TRBJ2-7|TRBD1|NA|TRBV12-5
CASGLVRLGRGLNEQYF
TGTGCTAGTGGTTTGGTACGTCTCGGCAGGGGGTTAAACGAGCAGTACTTC
>TRBJ1-1|NA|NA|TRBV7-9
CASSFEGVGTEAFF
TGTGCCAGCAGCTTTGAGGGGGTGGGCACTGAAGCTTTCTTT
>TRBJ2-2|NA|NA|TRBV19
CASTRTASTGELFF
TGTGCCAGTACTAGGACGGCGAGCACCGGGGAGCTGTTTTTT
>TRBJ2-5|TRBD2|NA|TRBV4-3
CASSQGIAGATETQYF
TGCGCCAGCAGCCAGGGAATAGCGGGAGCGACAGAGACCCAGTACTTC
>TRBJ2-1|NA|NA|TRBV7-3
CASSLIRGSNEQFF
TGTGCCAGCAGCTTAATTCGGGGAAGTAATGAGCAGTTCTTC
>TRBJ2-5|NA|NA|TRBV9
CASSARVQETQYF
TGTGCCAGCAGCGCTAGAGTACAAGAGACCCAGTACTTC
>TRBJ1-6|NA|NA|TRBV6-5
CASSSVRLRSLHF
TGTGCCAGCAGTTCCGTACGGCTTCGGTCCCTCCACTTT
>TRBJ1-5|NA|NA|TRBV5-1
CASSWNREGNQPQHF
TGCGCCAGCAGCTGGAACAGGGAAGGCAATCAGCCCCAGCATTTT
>TRBJ2-1|TRBD2|NA|TRBV7-3
CASSLFGAGLGSEQFF
TGTGCCAGCAGCTTATTCGGAGCGGGATTGGGGAGTGAGCAGTTCTTC
>TRBJ2-2|NA|NA|TRBV7-2
CASSLVGGEYGELFF
TGTGCCAGCAGCTTAGTGGGAGGAGAGTACGGGGAGCTGTTTTTT
>TRBJ1-2|NA|NA|TRBV6-1
CASSEITWTTNYGYTF
TGTGCCAGCAGTGAAATAACATGGACAACCAACTATGGCTACACCTTC
>TRBJ2-1|TRBD2|once|TRBV28
CASSLSSGGLYNEQFF
TGTGCCAGCAGTTTATCTAGCGGGGGTCTATACAATGAGCAGTTCTTC
>TRBJ2-7|NA|NA|TRBV7-3
CASSSDPYEQYF
TGTGCCAGCAGCTCGGACCCCTACGAGCAGTACTTC
>TRBJ1-2|NA|NA|TRBV9
CASSPAPGHNYGYTF
TGTGCCAGCAGCCCCGCCCCGGGACACAACTATGGCTACACCTTC
>TRBJ1-2|TRBD1|NA|TRBV18
CASSPQLGQGDYGYTF
TGTGCCAGCTCACCACAACTCGGACAGGGGGACTATGGCTACACCTTC
>TRBJ1-1|NA|NA|TRBV5-4
CASSLDSFNTEAFF
TGTGCCAGCAGCTTGGACAGTTTTAACACTGAAGCTTTCTTT
>TRBJ2-5|NA|NA|TRBV20-1
CSASEETQYF
TGCAGTGCTAGTGAAGAGACCCAGTACTTC
>TRBJ2-5|NA|NA|TRBV5-1
CASSLGGRGRGETQYF
TGCGCCAGCAGCTTGGGGGGCCGCGGCCGCGGAGAGACCCAGTACTTC
>TRBJ2-3|TRBD1|NA|TRBV10-3
CAIRRQGPDTQYF
TGTGCCATCAGGCGACAGGGCCCAGATACGCAGTATTTT
>TRBJ1-5|NA|NA|TRBV19
CASSIEASPARNQPQHF
TGTGCCAGTAGTATAGAGGCCTCCCCGGCAAGAAATCAGCCCCAGCATTTT
>TRBJ1-1|NA|NA|TRBV18
CASSPPLNTEAFF
TGTGCCAGCTCACCACCACTGAACACTGAAGCTTTCTTT
>TRBJ2-1|TRBD2|NA|TRBV7-3
CASSLAGGRNEQFF
TGTGCCAGCAGTCTAGCGGGGGGCCGTAATGAGCAGTTCTTC
>TRBJ1-6|NA|NA|TRBV5-4
CASSLRRTANSPLHF
TGTGCCAGCAGCTTGCGCCGGACAGCTAATTCACCCCTCCACTTT